This TCR beta chain was found in a study of T cell responses to AZD1222 COVID-19 vaccine. The method was immunoSEQ multiplex PCR; TCRdb's version includes in-frame clones alone and lacks a portion of them. The sample holds approximately 160,000 clones, 85% to 95% seen once. In this sample, this clone turned up a few times. The CDR3 is 15 residues long. V lost 6 bases and J 1 base, leaving 15 bases between the germline ends. Germline CDR1 reads SNHLY; CDR2 reads FYNNEI. Sequencing used peripheral blood, obtained on day 0 of AZD1222 vaccination. The chain recombines TRBV2 with TRBJ1-1; possibly TRBD1 for D (5 bases). The receptor was isolated from an adult in good health. CDR3 in DNA: TGTGCCAGCAGCACCTTGGCCGGGGGGAACACTGAAGCTTTCTTT. This sequence encodes CASSTLAGGNTEAFF.